Listed below are T cell receptor beta chains from one sample, sequenced in a study of vaccination effects on CD4 cells after COVID-19. Clones were read by immunoSEQ multiplex PCR, and TCRdb kept only the in-frame ones, dropping some. The sample records 35,000 to 45,000 clones, around 78% being singletons. Their antigens are not known. Sample: CD4+ T cells from PBMCs cultured with SARS-CoV-2 spike peptides, taken before COVID-19 vaccination. Receptor source: a human donor who received a COVID-19 vaccine. The CDR3 runs from the conserved cysteine through the conserved F or W. The D gene is left open where the match is weak. Only part of the rows carry a size: once, few, many, or a class if the clone is expanded.

TRBJ1-5 | TRBV4-1 | . | few | CASSQDLDSNQPQHF | TGCGCCAGCAGCCAAGATTTAGATAGCAATCAGCCCCAGCATTTT
TRBJ2-3 | TRBV10-3 | . | . | CATSPRGLTDTQYF | TGTGCCACCTCTCCGAGGGGACTCACAGATACGCAGTATTTT
TRBJ2-2 | TRBV10-3 | . | . | CAMQGQGRDGELFF | TGTGCCATGCAAGGGCAGGGGAGGGACGGGGAGCTGTTTTTT
TRBJ2-5 | TRBV14 | . | . | CASSQASLLYPEETQYF | TGTGCCAGCAGCCAAGCGAGTCTCCTATATCCGGAGGAGACCCAGTACTTC
TRBJ1-3 | TRBV19 | . | . | CASSKGGDGNTIYF | TGTGCCAGTAGTAAGGGAGGGGACGGAAACACCATATATTTT
TRBJ2-5 | TRBV3-1/TRBV3-2 | . | . | CASSSTRAETQYF | TGTGCCAGCAGCAGTACACGGGCGGAGACCCAGTACTTC
TRBJ2-1 | TRBV11-2 | TRBD2 | . | CASSSRPAGGHHNEQFF | TGTGCCAGCAGCTCCCGACCAGCGGGGGGGCACCACAATGAGCAGTTCTTC
TRBJ2-1 | TRBV5-1 | TRBD2 | . | CASSTTPSGGGNNEQFF | TGCGCCAGCAGCACAACGCCTAGCGGGGGGGGGAACAATGAGCAGTTCTTC
TRBJ1-1 | TRBV7-2 | . | few | CASSSQGNTEAFF | TGTGCCAGCAGCTCCCAGGGTAACACTGAAGCTTTCTTT
TRBJ1-3 | TRBV6-2/TRBV6-3 | . | once | CASSLMVSGNTIYF | TGTGCCAGCAGTTTAATGGTCTCTGGAAACACCATATATTTT
TRBJ1-2 | TRBV29-1 | . | . | CSVASRGGYTF | TGCAGCGTTGCGTCTCGTGGGGGCTACACCTTC
TRBJ1-1 | TRBV28 | . | . | CASSPRSYEAFF | TGTGCCAGCAGCCCCCGTTCGTATGAAGCTTTCTTT
TRBJ1-3 | TRBV5-1 | . | . | CASSWGPLENTIYF | TGCGCCAGCAGCTGGGGACCGTTGGAAAACACCATATATTTT
TRBJ2-2 | TRBV14 | . | . | CASSPQQGFGELFF | TGTGCCAGCAGCCCACAACAGGGTTTCGGGGAGCTGTTTTTT
TRBJ1-3 | TRBV27 | . | . | CASSIRSSGNTIYF | TGTGCCAGCAGTATACGGAGCTCTGGAAACACCATATATTTT
TRBJ2-5 | TRBV19 | TRBD1 | . | CASSQPGQGGETQYF | TGTGCCAGTAGTCAACCGGGACAGGGGGGAGAGACCCAGTACTTC
TRBJ1-2 | TRBV12-3/TRBV12-4 | . | . | CASSRGDYDGYTF | TGTGCCAGCAGCCGAGGGGATTACGATGGCTACACCTTC
TRBJ2-3 | TRBV28 | . | . | CASSLTSTDTQYF | TGTGCCAGCAGTTTAACTAGCACAGATACGCAGTATTTT
TRBJ2-5 | TRBV29-1 | . | once | CSVVLWQGGETQYF | TGCAGCGTTGTTCTTTGGCAGGGTGGGGAGACCCAGTACTTC
TRBJ2-4 | TRBV7-9 | . | few | CASSLYMGEKVKNIQYF | TGTGCCAGCAGCTTATACATGGGGGAAAAAGTCAAAAACATTCAGTACTTC
TRBJ2-3 | TRBV6-5 | TRBD1 | . | CASSYRGQGRDTQYF | TGTGCCAGCAGTTACCGGGGACAGGGGCGGGATACGCAGTATTTT
TRBJ1-3 | TRBV9 | TRBD1 | . | CASSAGPGQGLGNTIYF | TGTGCCAGCAGCGCGGGCCCTGGACAGGGACTGGGAAACACCATATATTTT
TRBJ1-5 | TRBV6-5 | . | . | CASSYSWEGNQPQHF | TGTGCCAGCAGTTACTCCTGGGAGGGCAATCAGCCCCAGCATTTT
TRBJ2-5 | TRBV6-5 | TRBD2 | . | CASKRGGQETQYF | TGTGCCAGCAAGCGGGGGGGTCAAGAGACCCAGTACTTC
TRBJ1-3 | TRBV6-1 | . | few | CASSEAGYGNTIYF | TGTGCCAGCAGTGAAGCGGGGTATGGAAACACCATATATTTT
TRBJ1-1 | TRBV7-6 | TRBD1 | . | CASSPRTGGSEAFF | TGTGCCAGCAGCCCCAGGACAGGGGGTTCTGAAGCTTTCTTT
TRBJ1-5 | TRBV5-8 | . | . | CASSLGVKPQHF | TGTGCCAGCAGCTTGGGGGTTAAGCCCCAGCATTTT
TRBJ1-2 | TRBV4-1 | TRBD1 | . | CASSHGQGRDDYGYTF | TGCGCCAGCAGCCACGGACAGGGGCGAGATGACTATGGCTACACCTTC
TRBJ2-3 | TRBV5-1 | . | . | CASSLQSGPQDTQYF | TGCGCCAGCAGCTTGCAGTCAGGGCCGCAAGATACGCAGTATTTT
TRBJ1-3 | TRBV3-1/TRBV3-2 | . | . | CASSQVGNTIYF | TGTGCCAGCAGCCAAGTGGGAAACACCATATATTTT
TRBJ2-3 | TRBV5-1 | TRBD2 | once | CASSISGGATDTQYF | TGCGCCAGCAGCATTAGCGGGGGGGCGACAGATACGCAGTATTTT
TRBJ2-1 | TRBV7-2 | TRBD1 | . | CASSPRQGQKQFF | TGTGCCAGCAGCCCGCGACAGGGACAAAAGCAGTTCTTC
TRBJ2-2 | TRBV5-1 | TRBD1 | . | CASSLPTGVRGTGELFF | TGCGCCAGCAGCTTACCAACAGGGGTACGGGGCACCGGGGAGCTGTTTTTT
TRBJ1-2 | TRBV3-1/TRBV3-2 | TRBD1 | . | CASSQGTGNPLF | TGTGCCAGCAGCCAAGGGACAGGTAACCCACTCTTC
TRBJ2-3 | TRBV5-1 | . | once | CASSLVPESTDTQYF | TGCGCCAGCAGCCTTGTGCCGGAAAGCACAGATACGCAGTATTTT
TRBJ1-4 | TRBV5-8 | . | . | CASSWKGEGEKLFF | TGTGCCAGCAGTTGGAAGGGTGAAGGCGAAAAACTGTTTTTT
TRBJ2-2 | TRBV14 | . | . | CTSSHSRLNTGELFF | TGTACCAGCAGCCATAGTAGGCTTAACACCGGGGAGCTGTTTTTT
TRBJ2-3 | TRBV12-5 | . | . | CASGLNRDGKPPTSTDTQYF | TGTGCTAGTGGTTTGAACCGGGACGGAAAACCCCCAACTTCCACAGATACGCAGTATTTT
TRBJ1-5 | TRBV29-1 | . | few | CSVRLGVGQPQHF | TGCAGCGTGCGTTTGGGGGTGGGTCAGCCCCAGCATTTT
TRBJ1-1 | TRBV7-2 | . | . | CASSSALGRMNTEAFF | TGTGCCAGCAGCTCAGCACTCGGACGTATGAACACTGAAGCTTTCTTT
TRBJ2-6 | TRBV19 | . | few | CASSMYERYSSGANVLTF | TGTGCCAGTAGTATGTACGAGAGATACAGCTCTGGGGCCAACGTCCTGACTTTC
TRBJ1-2 | TRBV5-1 | . | . | CASSYIYNYGYTF | TGCGCCAGCAGCTACATTTACAACTATGGCTACACCTTC
TRBJ1-3 | TRBV7-2 | . | . | CASSPRIGGPFSGNTIYF | TGTGCCAGCAGCCCCCGGATCGGGGGCCCCTTCTCTGGAAACACCATATATTTT
TRBJ1-2 | TRBV7-2 | TRBD1 | few | CASSLGTGSYGYTF | TGTGCCAGCAGCTTAGGGACAGGTTCCTATGGCTACACCTTC
TRBJ1-1 | TRBV19 | TRBD1 | once | CAIGQGARMNTEAFF | TGTGCCATAGGACAGGGGGCGCGAATGAACACTGAAGCTTTCTTT
TRBJ1-1 | TRBV7-3 | . | few | CASSLTGNTEAFF | TGTGCCAGCAGCTTAACGGGGAACACTGAAGCTTTCTTT
TRBJ2-2 | TRBV7-9 | TRBD1 | . | CASSPQTGGYTGELFF | TGTGCCAGCAGCCCACAGACAGGGGGCTACACCGGGGAGCTGTTTTTT
TRBJ2-1 | TRBV14 | TRBD2 | . | CASSQDRGTSGGREQFF | TGTGCCAGCAGCCAAGATAGGGGGACTAGCGGGGGACGTGAGCAGTTCTTC
TRBJ1-3 | TRBV6-5 | . | . | CASSPSGNTIYF | TGTGCCAGCAGTCCCTCTGGAAACACCATATATTTT
TRBJ1-5 | TRBV19 | . | . | CASRRGSVQPQHF | TGTGCCAGTAGAAGGGGTTCGGTTCAGCCCCAGCATTTT
TRBJ1-5 | TRBV6-6 | . | . | CASSAVSNQPQHF | TGTGCCAGTAGCGCGGTGAGCAATCAGCCCCAGCATTTT